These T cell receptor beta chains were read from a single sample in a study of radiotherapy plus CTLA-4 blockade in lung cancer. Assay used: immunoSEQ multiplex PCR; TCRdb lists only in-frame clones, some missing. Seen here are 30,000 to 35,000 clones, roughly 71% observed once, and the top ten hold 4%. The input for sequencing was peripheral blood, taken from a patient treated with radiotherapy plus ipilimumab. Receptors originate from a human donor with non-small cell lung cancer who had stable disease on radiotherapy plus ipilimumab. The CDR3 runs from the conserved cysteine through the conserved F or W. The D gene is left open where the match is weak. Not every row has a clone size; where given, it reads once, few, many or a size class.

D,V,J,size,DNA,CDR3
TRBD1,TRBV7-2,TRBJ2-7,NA,TGTGCCAGCAGCTTAGATCTCACAGGGGAACCCTACGAGCAGTACTTC,CASSLDLTGEPYEQYF
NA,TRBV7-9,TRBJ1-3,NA,TGTGCCACCACCCTCTGGGGGCCCCGAAACACCATATATTTT,CATTLWGPRNTIYF
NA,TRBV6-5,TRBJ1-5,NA,TGTGCCAGCAGTTACTCTGGGAGGGATCAGCCCCAGCATTTT,CASSYSGRDQPQHF
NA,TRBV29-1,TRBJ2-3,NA,TGCAGCGTTGACCGCCCGATAGAATTAGCGGAGAGCACAGATACGCAGTATTTT,CSVDRPIELAESTDTQYF
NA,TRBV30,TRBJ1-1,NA,TGTGCCTGGAGGGGGCAGGGTTCCCCGAACACTGAAGCTTTCTTT,CAWRGQGSPNTEAFF
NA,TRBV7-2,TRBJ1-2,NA,TGTGCCAGCAGCTCTCCCTGGACAGCGATCTATGGCTACACCTTC,CASSSPWTAIYGYTF
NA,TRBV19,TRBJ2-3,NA,TGTGCCAGTAGTATAGTCCTAGGGGGCACAGATACGCAGTATTTT,CASSIVLGGTDTQYF
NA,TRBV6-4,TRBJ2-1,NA,TGTGCCAGCAGTCAACAGGGATTTGGGAATGAGCAGTTCTTC,CASSQQGFGNEQFF
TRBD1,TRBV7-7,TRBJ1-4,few,TGTGCTAGCAGCCGGAAGACAGGGCTGGGTGAAAAACTGTTTTTT,CASSRKTGLGEKLFF
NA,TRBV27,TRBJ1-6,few,TGTGCCAGCAGAATACAAACAGGAGGGTTTAATTCACCCCTCCACTTT,CASRIQTGGFNSPLHF
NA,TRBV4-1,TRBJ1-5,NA,TGCGCCAGCAGCCCCGGCCTCGGGGGGCTGAACGGCAATCAGCCCCAGCATTTT,CASSPGLGGLNGNQPQHF
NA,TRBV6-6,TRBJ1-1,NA,TGTGCCAGCAGTCCCAACAGGGCGCAGAACACTGAAGCTTTCTTT,CASSPNRAQNTEAFF
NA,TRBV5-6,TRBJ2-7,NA,TGTGCCAGCAGCCCGGCCCCCGGGACTTTTCATTACGAGCAGTACTTC,CASSPAPGTFHYEQYF
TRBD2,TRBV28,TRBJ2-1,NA,TGTGCCAGCAGTTACCCCGGGACTAGCGGGAGCCATGAGCAGTTCTTC,CASSYPGTSGSHEQFF
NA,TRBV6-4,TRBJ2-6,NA,TGTGCCAGCAGTGATAACTGCTCACACGACAAAAGTCGGGCCAACGTCCTGACTTTC,CASSDNCSHDKSRANVLTF
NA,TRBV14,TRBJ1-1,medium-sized,TGTGCCAGCAGCCGCCTTGAAATTGAAGCTTTCTTT,CASSRLEIEAFF
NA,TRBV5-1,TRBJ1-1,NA,TGCGCCAGCACCCCCTTTAAGCCGGAGAACACTGAAGCTTTCTTT,CASTPFKPENTEAFF
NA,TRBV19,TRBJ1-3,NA,TGTGCCAGTAGTGGCCCCCGCTCTGGAAACACCATATATTTT,CASSGPRSGNTIYF
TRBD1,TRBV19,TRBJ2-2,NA,TGTGCCATTATACCGGGACAGCGTACCGGGGAGCTGTTTTTT,CAIIPGQRTGELFF
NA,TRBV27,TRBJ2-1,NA,TGTGCCAGCAGTTTAAGGGGTTATGAGCAGTTCTTC,CASSLRGYEQFF
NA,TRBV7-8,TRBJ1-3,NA,TGTGCCAGCAGCTTAGGATGGACCTCTGGAAACACCATATATTTT,CASSLGWTSGNTIYF
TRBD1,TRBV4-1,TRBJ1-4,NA,TGCGCCAGCAGCCAAGACGGGACAGGGAGTGAAAAACTGTTTTTT,CASSQDGTGSEKLFF
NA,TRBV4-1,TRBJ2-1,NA,TGCGCCAGCAGCCAAGATGGCAGGGGAAAATCCTACAATGAGCAGTTCTTC,CASSQDGRGKSYNEQFF
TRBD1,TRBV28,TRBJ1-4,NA,TGTGCCAGCAAAACCGGGACAGGGGATGAAAAACTGTTTTTT,CASKTGTGDEKLFF
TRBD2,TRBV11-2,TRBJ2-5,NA,TGTGCCAGCAGCCGGACTAGCGGGAAGCAAGAGACCCAGTACTTC,CASSRTSGKQETQYF
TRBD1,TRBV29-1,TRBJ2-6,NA,TGCAGCGTTGGGAGCCAGGGGGCTGGGGCCAACGTCCTGACTTTC,CSVGSQGAGANVLTF
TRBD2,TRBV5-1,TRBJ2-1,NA,TGCGCCAGCAACGGAAGGACTAGCGGCTACAATGAGCAGTTCTTC,CASNGRTSGYNEQFF
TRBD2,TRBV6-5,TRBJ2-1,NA,TGTGCCAGCAGTTACTCGGCTAGCGGGACCAATGAGCAGTTCTTC,CASSYSASGTNEQFF
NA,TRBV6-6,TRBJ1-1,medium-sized,TGTGCCAGCAGCGTTACAGAAAACACTGAAGCTTTCTTT,CASSVTENTEAFF
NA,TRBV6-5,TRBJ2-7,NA,TGTGCCAGCAGAGCCCTGGGTTTAGTCTCCTACGAGCAGTACTTC,CASRALGLVSYEQYF
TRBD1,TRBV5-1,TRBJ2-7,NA,TGCGCCAGCAGCCACCGGGACAGGGCCTCCTACGAGCAGTACTTC,CASSHRDRASYEQYF
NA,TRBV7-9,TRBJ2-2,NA,TGTGCCAGCACAGGGAGTCTAAACACCGGGGAGCTGTTTTTT,CASTGSLNTGELFF
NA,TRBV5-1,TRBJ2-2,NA,TGCGCCAGCAGCCCACAGAACACCGGGGAGCTGTTTTTT,CASSPQNTGELFF
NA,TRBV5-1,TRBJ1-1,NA,TGCGCCAGCAGCTCATTAACAGGAGCATTGAACACTGAAGCTTTCTTT,CASSSLTGALNTEAFF
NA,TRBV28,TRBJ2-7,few,TGTGCCAGCAGGCAATGGGCTAGCGCGAGCTCCTACGAGCAGTACTTC,CASRQWASASSYEQYF
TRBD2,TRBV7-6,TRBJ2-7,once,TGTGCCAGCAGCTTAGAGGGGCTAGCGGACTACGAGCAGTACTTC,CASSLEGLADYEQYF
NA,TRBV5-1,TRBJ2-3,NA,TGCGCCAGCAGCTTCGCCGATACGCAGTATTTT,CASSFADTQYF
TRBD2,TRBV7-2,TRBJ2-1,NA,TGTGCCAGCAGCTCTAGCGGGGTCTCCTACAATGAGCAGTTCTTC,CASSSSGVSYNEQFF
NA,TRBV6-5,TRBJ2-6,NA,TGTGCCAGCAGTCCCGGACGATCCGGGGCCAACGTCCTGACTTTC,CASSPGRSGANVLTF
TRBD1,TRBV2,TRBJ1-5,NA,TGTGCCAGCAAGGGCGGGACAGGGAATCAGCCCCAGCATTTT,CASKGGTGNQPQHF
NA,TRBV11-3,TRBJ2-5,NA,TGTGCCAGCAGCTTTACCCCTAGGACCCAGTACTTC,CASSFTPRTQYF
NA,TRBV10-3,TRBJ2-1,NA,TGTGCCATCAGTGAGCAGTTACTCGACAATGAGCAGTTCTTC,CAISEQLLDNEQFF
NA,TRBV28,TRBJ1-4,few,TGTGCCAGTTTCACGCGGGGCGGTAATGAAAAACTGTTTTTT,CASFTRGGNEKLFF
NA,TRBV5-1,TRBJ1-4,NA,TGCGCCAGCAGCTTAACAGGGTTTCATGAAAAACTGTTTTTT,CASSLTGFHEKLFF
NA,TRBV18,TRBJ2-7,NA,TGTGCCAGCTCACCCGAGGCAGCGGGCAGCTACGAGCAGTACTTC,CASSPEAAGSYEQYF
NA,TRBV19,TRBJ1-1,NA,TGTGCCAGTAGCCCTCGTCGGCAGGGAGAAACTGAAGCTTTCTTT,CASSPRRQGETEAFF
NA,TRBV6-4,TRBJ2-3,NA,TGTGCCAGCAGTATTACCGAGGCAGCGGATACGCAGTATTTT,CASSITEAADTQYF
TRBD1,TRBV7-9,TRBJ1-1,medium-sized,TGTGCCAGCACCTTCACGGGACAGGGAAAATCGAACACTGAAGCTTTCTTT,CASTFTGQGKSNTEAFF
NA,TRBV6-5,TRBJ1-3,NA,TGTGCCAGCAGTTACAGGGGTTTCTCTGGAAACACCATATATTTT,CASSYRGFSGNTIYF
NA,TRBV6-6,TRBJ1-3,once,TGTGCCAGCCACGCCCTCGGGAACACCATATATTTT,CASHALGNTIYF
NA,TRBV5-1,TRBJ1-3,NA,TGCGCCAGCAGCTTGGGCCCTCTTCCTACAGAATCTGGAAACACCATATATTTT,CASSLGPLPTESGNTIYF
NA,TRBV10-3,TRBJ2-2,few,TGTGCCATCGGAGACCGGGACCTAAGCACCGGGGAGCTGTTTTTT,CAIGDRDLSTGELFF
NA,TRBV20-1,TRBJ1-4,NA,TGCAGTGCTAGTGTCCGGGGGCCACTGTTTTTT,CSASVRGPLFF
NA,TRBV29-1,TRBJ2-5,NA,TGCAGCGTTGATGGGCAGGGAGAGACCCAGTACTTC,CSVDGQGETQYF
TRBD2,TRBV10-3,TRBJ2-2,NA,TGTGCCATCAGGGCTAGCGGGAGGGCCGGCACCGGGGAGCTGTTTTTT,CAIRASGRAGTGELFF
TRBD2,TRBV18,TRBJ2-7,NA,TGTGCCAGCTCACCCGGGGGGAGTGAGCAGTACTTC,CASSPGGSEQYF